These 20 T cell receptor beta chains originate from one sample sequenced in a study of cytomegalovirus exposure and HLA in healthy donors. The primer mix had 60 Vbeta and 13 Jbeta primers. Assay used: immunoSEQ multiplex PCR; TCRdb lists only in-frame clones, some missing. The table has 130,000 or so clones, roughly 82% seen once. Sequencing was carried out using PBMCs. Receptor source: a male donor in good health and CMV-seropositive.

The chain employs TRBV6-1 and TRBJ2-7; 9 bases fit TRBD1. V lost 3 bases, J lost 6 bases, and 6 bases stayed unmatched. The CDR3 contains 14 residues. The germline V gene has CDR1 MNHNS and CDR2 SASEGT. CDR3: CASSDRTGVGEQYF. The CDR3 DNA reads TGTGCCAGCAGTGACCGGACAGGGGTCGGCGAGCAGTACTTC.

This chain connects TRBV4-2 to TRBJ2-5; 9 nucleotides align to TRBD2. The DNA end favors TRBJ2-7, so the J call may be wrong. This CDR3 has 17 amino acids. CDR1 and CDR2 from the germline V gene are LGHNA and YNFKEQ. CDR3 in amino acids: CASSQDPSGASSYEQYF. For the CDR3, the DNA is TGTGCCAGCAGCCAAGATCCTAGCGGGGCTAGCTCCTACGAGCAGTACTTC.

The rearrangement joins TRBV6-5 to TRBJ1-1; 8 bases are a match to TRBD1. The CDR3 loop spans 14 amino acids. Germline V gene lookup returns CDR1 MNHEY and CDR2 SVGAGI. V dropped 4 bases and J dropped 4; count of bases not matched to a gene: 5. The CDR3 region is CASSSGQGVTEAFF. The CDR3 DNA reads TGTGCCAGCAGTTCCGGACAGGGAGTCACTGAAGCTTTCTTT.

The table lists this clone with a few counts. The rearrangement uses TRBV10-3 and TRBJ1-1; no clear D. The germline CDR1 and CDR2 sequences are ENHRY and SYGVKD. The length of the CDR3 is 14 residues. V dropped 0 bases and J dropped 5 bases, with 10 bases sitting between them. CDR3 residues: CAISESEGMTEAFF. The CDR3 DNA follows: TGTGCCATCAGTGAGTCGGAGGGTATGACTGAAGCTTTCTTT.

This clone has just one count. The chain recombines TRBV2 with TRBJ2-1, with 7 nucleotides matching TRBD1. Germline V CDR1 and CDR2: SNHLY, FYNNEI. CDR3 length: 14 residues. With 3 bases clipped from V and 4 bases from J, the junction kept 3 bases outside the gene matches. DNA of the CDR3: TGTGCCAGCAGTGATCGGACAGGTTACAATGAGCAGTTCTTC. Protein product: CASSDRTGYNEQFF.

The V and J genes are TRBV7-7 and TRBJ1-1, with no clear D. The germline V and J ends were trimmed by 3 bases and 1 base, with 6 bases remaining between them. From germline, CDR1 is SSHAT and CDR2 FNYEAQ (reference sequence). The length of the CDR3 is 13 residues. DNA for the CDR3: TGTGCCAGCAGCTTTGGCCCGAACACTGAAGCTTTCTTT. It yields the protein CASSFGPNTEAFF. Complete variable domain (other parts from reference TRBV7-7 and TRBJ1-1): GAGVSQSPRYKVTKRGQDVTLRCDPISSHATLYWYQQALGQGPEFLTYFNYEAQPDKSGLPSDRFSAERPEGSISTLTIQRTEQRDSAMYRCASSFGPNTEAFFGQGTRLTVV.

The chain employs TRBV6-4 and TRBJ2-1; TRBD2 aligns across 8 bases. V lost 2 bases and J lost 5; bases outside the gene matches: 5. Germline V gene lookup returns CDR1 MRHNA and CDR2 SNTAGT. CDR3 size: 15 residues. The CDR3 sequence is CASSDGAGAHNEQFF. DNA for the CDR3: TGTGCCAGCAGTGACGGAGCGGGGGCGCACAATGAGCAGTTCTTC.

The CDR3 region is CASSLDGSGANVLTF. As DNA, the CDR3 is TGTGCCAGCAGCTTAGACGGGTCAGGGGCCAACGTCCTGACTTTC. The rearrangement uses TRBV7-9 and TRBJ2-6; D not certain. Germline CDR1 reads SEHNR; CDR2 reads FQNEAQ (reference sequence). Trimming stripped 1 base from V and 4 bases from J, with 8 bases between. This CDR3 region has 15 residues.

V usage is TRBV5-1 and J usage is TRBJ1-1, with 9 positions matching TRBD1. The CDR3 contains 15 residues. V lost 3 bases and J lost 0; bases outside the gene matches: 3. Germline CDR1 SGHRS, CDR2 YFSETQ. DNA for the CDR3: TGCGCCAGCAGCTATACAGGGGGCCTGAACACTGAAGCTTTCTTT. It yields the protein CASSYTGGLNTEAFF.

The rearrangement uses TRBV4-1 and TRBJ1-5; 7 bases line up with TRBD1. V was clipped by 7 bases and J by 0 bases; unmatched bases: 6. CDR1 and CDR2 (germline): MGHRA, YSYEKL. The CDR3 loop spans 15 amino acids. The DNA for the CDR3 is TGCGCCAGCAACACAGGGGCCGATAGCAATCAGCCCCAGCATTTT. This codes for CASNTGADSNQPQHF.

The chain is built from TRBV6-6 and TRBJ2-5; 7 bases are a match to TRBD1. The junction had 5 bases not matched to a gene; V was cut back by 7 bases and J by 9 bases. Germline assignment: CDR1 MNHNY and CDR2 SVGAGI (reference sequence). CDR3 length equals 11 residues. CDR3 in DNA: TGTGCCAGCAACGCTCAGGGGGCCCAGTACTTC. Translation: CASNAQGAQYF.

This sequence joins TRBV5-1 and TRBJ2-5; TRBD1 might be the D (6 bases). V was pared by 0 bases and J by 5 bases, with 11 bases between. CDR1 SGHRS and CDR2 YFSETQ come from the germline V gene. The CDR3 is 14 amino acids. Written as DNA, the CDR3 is TGCGCCAGCAGCTTGGGAGGGGGACGGGAGACCCAGTACTTC. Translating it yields CASSLGGGRETQYF.

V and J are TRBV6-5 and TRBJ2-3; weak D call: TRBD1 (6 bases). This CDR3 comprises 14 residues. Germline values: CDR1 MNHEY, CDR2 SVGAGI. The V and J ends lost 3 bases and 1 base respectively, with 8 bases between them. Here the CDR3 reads CASSYSGGTDTQYF. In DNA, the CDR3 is TGTGCCAGCAGTTATTCAGGGGGCACAGATACGCAGTATTTT.

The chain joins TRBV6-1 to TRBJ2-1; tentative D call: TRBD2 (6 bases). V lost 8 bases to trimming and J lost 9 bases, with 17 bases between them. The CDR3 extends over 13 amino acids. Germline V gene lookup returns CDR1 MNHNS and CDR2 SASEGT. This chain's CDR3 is CASGGAAWGEQFF. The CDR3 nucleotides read TGTGCCAGCGGCGGGGCAGCCTGGGGTGAGCAGTTCTTC.

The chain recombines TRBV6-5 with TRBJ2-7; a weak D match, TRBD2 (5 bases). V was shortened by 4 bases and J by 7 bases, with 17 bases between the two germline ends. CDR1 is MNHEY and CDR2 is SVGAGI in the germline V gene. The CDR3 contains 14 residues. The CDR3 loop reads CASSFDRMSGEQYF. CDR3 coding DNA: TGTGCCAGCAGTTTCGACCGCATGTCGGGAGAGCAGTACTTC.

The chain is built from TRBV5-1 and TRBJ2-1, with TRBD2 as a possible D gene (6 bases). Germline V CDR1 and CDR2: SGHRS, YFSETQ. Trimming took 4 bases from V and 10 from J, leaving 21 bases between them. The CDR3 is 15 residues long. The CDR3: CASSLLAREQWEQFF. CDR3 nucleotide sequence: TGCGCCAGCAGCCTACTAGCACGGGAACAATGGGAGCAGTTCTTC. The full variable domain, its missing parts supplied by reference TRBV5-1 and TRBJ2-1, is KAGVTQTPRYLIKTRGQQVTLSCSPISGHRSVSWYQQTPGQGLQFLFEYFSETQRNKGNFPGRFSGRQFSNSRSEMNVSTLELGDSALYLCASSLLAREQWEQFFGPGTRLTVL.

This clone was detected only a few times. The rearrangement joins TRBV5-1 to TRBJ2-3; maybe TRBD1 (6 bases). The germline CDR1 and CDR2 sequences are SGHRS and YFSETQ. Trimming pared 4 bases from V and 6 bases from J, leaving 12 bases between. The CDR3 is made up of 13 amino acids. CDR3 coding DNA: TGCGCCAGCAGCCGTACAGGGTGGGATACGCAGTATTTT. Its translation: CASSRTGWDTQYF.

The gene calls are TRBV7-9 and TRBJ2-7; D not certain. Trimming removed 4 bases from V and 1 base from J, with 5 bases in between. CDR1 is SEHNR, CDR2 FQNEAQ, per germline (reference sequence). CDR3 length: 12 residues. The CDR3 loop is CASSSRSYEQYF. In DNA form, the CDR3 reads TGTGCCAGCAGCTCGAGGTCCTACGAGCAGTACTTC.

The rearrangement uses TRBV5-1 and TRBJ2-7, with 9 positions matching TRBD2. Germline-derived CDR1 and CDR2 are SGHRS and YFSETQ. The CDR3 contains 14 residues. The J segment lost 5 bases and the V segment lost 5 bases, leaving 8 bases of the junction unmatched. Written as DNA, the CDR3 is TGCGCCAGCAGTGGCAGGGCTAGCGGGGACGAGCAGTACTTC. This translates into CASSGRASGDEQYF.

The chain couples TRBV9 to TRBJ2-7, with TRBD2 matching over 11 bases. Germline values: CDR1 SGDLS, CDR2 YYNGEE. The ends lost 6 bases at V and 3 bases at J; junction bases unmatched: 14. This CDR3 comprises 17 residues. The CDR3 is CASIPHRLAGRDYEQYF. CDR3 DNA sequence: TGTGCCAGCATCCCCCATAGACTAGCGGGGCGAGACTACGAGCAGTACTTC.